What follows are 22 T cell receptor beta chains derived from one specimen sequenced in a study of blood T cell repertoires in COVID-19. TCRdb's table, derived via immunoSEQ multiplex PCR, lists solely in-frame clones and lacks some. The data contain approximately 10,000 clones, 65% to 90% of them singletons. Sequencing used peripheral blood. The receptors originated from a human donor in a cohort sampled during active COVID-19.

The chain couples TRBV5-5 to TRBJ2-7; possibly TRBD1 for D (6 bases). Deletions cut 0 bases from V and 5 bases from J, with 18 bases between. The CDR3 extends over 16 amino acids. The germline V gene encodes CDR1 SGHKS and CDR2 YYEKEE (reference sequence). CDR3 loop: CASSLGVLGAMHEQYF. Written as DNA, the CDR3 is TGTGCCAGCAGCTTGGGAGTCTTGGGGGCTATGCACGAGCAGTACTTC.

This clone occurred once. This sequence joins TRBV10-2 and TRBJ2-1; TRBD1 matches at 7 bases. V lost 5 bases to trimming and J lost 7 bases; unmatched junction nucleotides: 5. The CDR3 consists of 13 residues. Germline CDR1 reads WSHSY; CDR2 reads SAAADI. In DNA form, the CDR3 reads TGCGCCAGCAGTTCGGACAGGAGGAATGAGCAGTTCTTC. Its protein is CASSSDRRNEQFF.

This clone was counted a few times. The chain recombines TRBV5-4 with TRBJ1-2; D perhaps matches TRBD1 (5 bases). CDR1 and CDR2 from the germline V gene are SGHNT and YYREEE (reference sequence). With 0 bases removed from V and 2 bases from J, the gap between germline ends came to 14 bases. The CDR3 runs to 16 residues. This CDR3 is CASSLAVTVLNYGYTF. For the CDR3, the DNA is TGTGCCAGCAGCTTGGCCGTGACAGTATTAAACTATGGCTACACCTTC.

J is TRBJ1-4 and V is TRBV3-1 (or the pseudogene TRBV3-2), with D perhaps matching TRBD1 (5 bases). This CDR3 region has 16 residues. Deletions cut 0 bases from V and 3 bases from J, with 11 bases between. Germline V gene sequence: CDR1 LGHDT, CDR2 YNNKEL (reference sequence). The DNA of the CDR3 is TGTGCCAGCAGCCAAGATCGCGGGGCTCCTAATGAAAAACTGTTTTTT. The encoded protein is CASSQDRGAPNEKLFF.

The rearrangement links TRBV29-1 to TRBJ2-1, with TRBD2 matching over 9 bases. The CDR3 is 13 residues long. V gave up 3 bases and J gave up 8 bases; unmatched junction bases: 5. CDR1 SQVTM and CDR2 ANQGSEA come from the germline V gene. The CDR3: CSVDGGGAYEQFF. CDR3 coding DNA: TGCAGCGTTGATGGCGGGGGGGCCTATGAGCAGTTCTTC.

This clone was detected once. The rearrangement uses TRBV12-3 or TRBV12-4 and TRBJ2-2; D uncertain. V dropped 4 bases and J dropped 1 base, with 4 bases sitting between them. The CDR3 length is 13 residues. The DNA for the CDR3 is TGTGCCAGCAGTTCCGTGAACACCGGGGAGCTGTTTTTT. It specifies CASSSVNTGELFF.

The CDR3 DNA is TGCGCCAGCAGCTGGGGGGACGACAGAACAACCGGGGAGCTGTTTTTT. Its translation is CASSWGDDRTTGELFF. The chain recombines TRBV5-1 with TRBJ2-2; the D gene is possibly TRBD2 (6 bases). The CDR3 extends over 16 amino acids. CDR1 and CDR2 from the germline V gene are SGHRS and YFSETQ. V lost 3 bases to trimming and J lost 5 bases, with 17 bases between them.

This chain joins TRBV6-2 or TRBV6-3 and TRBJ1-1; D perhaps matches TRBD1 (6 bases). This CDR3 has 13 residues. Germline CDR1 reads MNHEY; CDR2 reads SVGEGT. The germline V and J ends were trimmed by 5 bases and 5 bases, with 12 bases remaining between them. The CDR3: CASSQQGWTEAFF. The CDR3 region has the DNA TGTGCCAGCAGTCAACAGGGATGGACTGAAGCTTTCTTT.

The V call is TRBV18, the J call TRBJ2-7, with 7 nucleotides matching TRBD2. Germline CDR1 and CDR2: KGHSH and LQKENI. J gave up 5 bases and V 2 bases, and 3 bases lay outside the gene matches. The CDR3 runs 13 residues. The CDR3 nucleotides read TGTGCCAGCTCACCATTGGGACTAAACGAGCAGTACTTC. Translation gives CASSPLGLNEQYF.

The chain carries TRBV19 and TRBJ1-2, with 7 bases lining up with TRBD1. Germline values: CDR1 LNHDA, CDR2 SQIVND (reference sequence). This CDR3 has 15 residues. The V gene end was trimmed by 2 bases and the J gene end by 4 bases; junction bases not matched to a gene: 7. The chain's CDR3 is CASSISRDSIYGYTF. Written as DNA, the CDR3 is TGTGCCAGTAGTATATCCCGGGACAGTATCTATGGCTACACCTTC.

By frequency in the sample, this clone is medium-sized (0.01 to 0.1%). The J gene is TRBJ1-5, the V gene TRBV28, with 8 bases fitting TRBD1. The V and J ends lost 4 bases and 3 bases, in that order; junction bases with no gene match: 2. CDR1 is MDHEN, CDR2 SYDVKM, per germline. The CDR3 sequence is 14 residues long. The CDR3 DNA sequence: TGTGCCAGCAGTTCAGGGGGCGACAATCAGCCCCAGCATTTT. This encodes CASSSGGDNQPQHF. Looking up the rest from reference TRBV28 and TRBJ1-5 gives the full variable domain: DVKVTQSSRYLVKRTGEKVFLECVQDMDHENMFWYRQDPGLGLRLIYFSYDVKMKEKGDIPEGYSVSREKKERFSLILESASTNQTSMYLCASSSGGDNQPQHFGDGTRLSIL.

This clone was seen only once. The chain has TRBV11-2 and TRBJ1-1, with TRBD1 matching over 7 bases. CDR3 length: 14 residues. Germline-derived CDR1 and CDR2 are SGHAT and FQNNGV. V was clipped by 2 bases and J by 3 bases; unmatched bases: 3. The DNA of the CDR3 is TGTGCCAGCAGCTTACATGGGACAGACACTGAAGCTTTCTTT. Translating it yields CASSLHGTDTEAFF.

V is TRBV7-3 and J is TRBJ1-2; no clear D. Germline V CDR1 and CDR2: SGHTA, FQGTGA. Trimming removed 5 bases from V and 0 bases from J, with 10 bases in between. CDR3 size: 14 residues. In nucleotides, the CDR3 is TGTGCCAGCAGCAGCGGAGGGTCTAACTATGGCTACACCTTC. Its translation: CASSSGGSNYGYTF.

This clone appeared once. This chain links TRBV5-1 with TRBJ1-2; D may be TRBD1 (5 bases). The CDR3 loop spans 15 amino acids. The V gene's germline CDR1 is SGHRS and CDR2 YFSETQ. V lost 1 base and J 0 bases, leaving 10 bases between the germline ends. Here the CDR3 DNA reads TGCGCCAGCAGCTTGTCGACAGCCGCTAACTATGGCTACACCTTC. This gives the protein CASSLSTAANYGYTF.

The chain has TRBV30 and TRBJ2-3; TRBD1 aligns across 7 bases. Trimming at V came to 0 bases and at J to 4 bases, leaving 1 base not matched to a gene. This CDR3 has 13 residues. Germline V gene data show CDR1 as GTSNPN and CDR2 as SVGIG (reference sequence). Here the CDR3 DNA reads TGTGCCTGGAGTGTACAGGGGCCAGATACGCAGTATTTT. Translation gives CAWSVQGPDTQYF.

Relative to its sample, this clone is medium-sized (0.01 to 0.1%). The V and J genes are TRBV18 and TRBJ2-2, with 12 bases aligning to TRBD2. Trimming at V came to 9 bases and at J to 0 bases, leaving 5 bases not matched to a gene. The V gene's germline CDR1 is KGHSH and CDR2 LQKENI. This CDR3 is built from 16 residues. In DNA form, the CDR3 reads TGTGCCAGTTCGACTAGCGGGGGATCGAACACCGGGGAGCTGTTTTTT. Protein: CASSTSGGSNTGELFF.

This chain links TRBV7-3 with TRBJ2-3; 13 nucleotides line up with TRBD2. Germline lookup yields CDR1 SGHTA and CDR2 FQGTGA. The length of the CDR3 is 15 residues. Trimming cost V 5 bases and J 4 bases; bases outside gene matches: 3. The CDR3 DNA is TGTGCCAGCAGCCGGACTAGCGGGGGTGCAGATACGCAGTATTTT. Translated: CASSRTSGGADTQYF.

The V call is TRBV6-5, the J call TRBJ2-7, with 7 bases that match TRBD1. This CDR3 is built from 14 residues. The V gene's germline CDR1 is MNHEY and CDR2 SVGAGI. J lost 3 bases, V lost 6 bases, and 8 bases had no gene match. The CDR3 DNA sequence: TGTGCCAGCAGGTCCAGGGGGATTCTCTACGAGCAGTACTTC. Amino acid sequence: CASRSRGILYEQYF.

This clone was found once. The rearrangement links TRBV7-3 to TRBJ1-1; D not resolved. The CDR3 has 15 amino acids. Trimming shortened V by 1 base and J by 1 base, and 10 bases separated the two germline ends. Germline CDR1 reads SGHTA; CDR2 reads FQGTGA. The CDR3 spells CASSLSGSRNTEAFF. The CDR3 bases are TGTGCCAGCAGCTTAAGCGGTAGTCGGAACACTGAAGCTTTCTTT. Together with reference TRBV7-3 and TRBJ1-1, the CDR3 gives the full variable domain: GAGVSQTPSNKVTEKGKYVELRCDPISGHTALYWYRQSLGQGPEFLIYFQGTGAADDSGLPNDRFFAVRPEGSVSTLKIQRTERGDSAVYLCASSLSGSRNTEAFFGQGTRLTVV.

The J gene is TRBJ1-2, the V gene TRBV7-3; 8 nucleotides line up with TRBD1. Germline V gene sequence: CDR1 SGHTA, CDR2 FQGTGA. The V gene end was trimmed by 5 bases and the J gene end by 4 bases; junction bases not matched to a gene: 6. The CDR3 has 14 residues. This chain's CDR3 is CASSLAGQGYGYTF. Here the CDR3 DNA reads TGTGCCAGCAGCCTCGCAGGACAGGGCTATGGCTACACCTTC.

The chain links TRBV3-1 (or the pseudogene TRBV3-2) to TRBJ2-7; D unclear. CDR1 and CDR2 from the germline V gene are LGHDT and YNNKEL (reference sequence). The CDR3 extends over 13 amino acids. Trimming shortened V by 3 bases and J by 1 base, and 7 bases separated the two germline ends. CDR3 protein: CASSHLDSYEQYF. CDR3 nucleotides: TGTGCCAGCAGCCATTTAGATTCCTACGAGCAGTACTTC.

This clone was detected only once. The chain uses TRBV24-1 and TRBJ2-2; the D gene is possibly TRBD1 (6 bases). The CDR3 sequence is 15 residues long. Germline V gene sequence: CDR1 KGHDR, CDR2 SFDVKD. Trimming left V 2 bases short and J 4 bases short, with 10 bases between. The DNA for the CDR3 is TGTGCCACCAGTGATTCCAGGGGCCCCACCGGGGAGCTGTTTTTT. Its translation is CATSDSRGPTGELFF.